These 26 T cell receptor beta chains were all obtained from the same sample, sequenced in a study of T cells in Graves' hyperthyroidism and ophthalmopathy. Amplified regions were TCR beta CDR3 sequences from RNA transcripts. In the first-round RT-PCR of the TCR CDR3, the HTBI primer set was used. A single record per CDR3 protein comes from TCRdb applying MiXCR to the multiplex PCR reads. In the table there are about 720,000 distinct CDR3 sequences, roughly 17% of which are singletons. Source material: blood. The source of these receptors is a young man with Graves' hyperthyroidism.

This clonotype was picked up many times. The chain employs TRBV11-2 and TRBJ2-7; no clear D gene. V lost 5 bases, J lost 4 bases, and 6 bases lay in between. The CDR3 is 11 amino acids. Germline lookup yields CDR1 SGHAT and CDR2 FQNNGV. CDR3 sequence (DNA): TGTGCCAGCAGCCGACAATACGAGCAGTACTTC. It codes for CASSRQYEQYF.

This clonotype appeared a few times. CDR3 sequence reads: CASSPGTGGAEAFF. CDR3 nucleotide sequence: TGTGCCAGCAGCCCTGGGACAGGGGGAGCGGAAGCTTTCTTT. The chain joins TRBV2 to TRBJ1-1; 11 nucleotides agree with TRBD1. CDR1 and CDR2 (germline): SNHLY, FYNNEI. V shed 6 bases and J 8 bases; nucleotides not matched to a gene: 8. This CDR3 contains 14 residues.

This clonotype appeared many times. The chain links TRBV12-3 or TRBV12-4 to TRBJ1-6; D gene uncertain. V lost 3 bases and J 8 bases, leaving 11 bases between the germline ends. The CDR3 is 14 amino acids. Here the CDR3 reads CASSFSPIYSPLHF. In nucleotides, the CDR3 is TGTGCCAGCAGTTTTTCCCCAATCTATTCACCCCTCCACTTT.

Only a few counts were recorded for this clonotype. The rearrangement joins TRBV7-8 to TRBJ2-1; maybe TRBD1 (6 bases). CDR1 and CDR2 (germline): SGHVS, FQNEAQ. Trimming left V 4 bases short and J 0 bases short, with 13 bases between. This CDR3 is built from 16 residues. The CDR3 sequence is CASSSRQGHSYNEQFF. CDR3 nucleotides: TGTGCCAGCAGCTCCCGGCAGGGACACTCCTACAATGAGCAGTTCTTC.

The J gene is TRBJ2-1, the V gene TRBV7-9; D not certain. The CDR3 sequence is 16 residues long. Germline CDR1 SEHNR, CDR2 FQNEAQ (reference sequence). Trimming took off 0 bases at V and 3 bases at J, with 12 bases between the two ends. The CDR3 coding sequence is TGTGCCAGCAGCTTAGCGGCCAGCCCCCGCTACAATGAGCAGTTCTTC. Its translation is CASSLAASPRYNEQFF. The variable domain in full, completed from reference TRBV7-9 and TRBJ2-1, reads DTGVSQNPRHKITKRGQNVTFRCDPISEHNRLYWYRQTLGQGPEFLTYFQNEAQLEKSRLLSDRFSAERPKGSFSTLEIQRTEQGDSAMYLCASSLAASPRYNEQFFGPGTRLTVL.

This clonotype was seen many times. The rearrangement links TRBV7-6 to TRBJ1-4, with D perhaps matching TRBD1 (5 bases). With 1 base removed from V and 7 bases from J, the gap between germline ends came to 13 bases. Germline V gene sequence: CDR1 SGHVS, CDR2 FNYEAQ. This CDR3 comprises 15 residues. The DNA of the CDR3 is TGTGCCAGCAGCTTAGGCCCGGGGCGGGGTGAAAAACTGTTTTTT. It translates to CASSLGPGRGEKLFF.

At least ten counts were recorded for this clonotype. The V and J genes are TRBV28 and TRBJ2-1; 8 bases match TRBD1. V trimming: 9 bases; J trimming: 6 bases; junction bases outside the gene matches: 13. CDR3 length equals 15 residues. Germline V gives CDR1 MDHEN, CDR2 SYDVKM. This CDR3 reads CASHTGRGLSNEQFF. DNA for the CDR3: TGTGCCAGTCACACGGGCAGGGGGCTCTCCAATGAGCAGTTCTTC.

This chain joins TRBV7-9 and TRBJ1-1; D may be TRBD1 (5 bases). Trimming removed 5 bases from V and 2 bases from J, with 18 bases in between. The CDR3 covers 16 residues. Germline V gene data show CDR1 as SEHNR and CDR2 as FQNEAQ (reference sequence). The CDR3 DNA sequence: TGTGCCAGCAGCACCTACCCGGGACGGCAAAACACTGAAGCTTTCTTT. This encodes CASSTYPGRQNTEAFF.

This chain joins TRBV29-1 and TRBJ1-2, with D possibly matching TRBD1 (5 bases). Germline assignment: CDR1 SQVTM and CDR2 ANQGSEA. The V and J ends lost 7 bases and 3 bases respectively, with 12 bases between them. The CDR3 is 12 amino acids. The CDR3 coding sequence is TGCAGCGCAGAACGGGGGGACTATGGCTACACCTTC. This gives the protein CSAERGDYGYTF.

In its sample, this clonotype was seen a few times. The gene calls are TRBV27 and TRBJ1-5, with TRBD1 as a possible D gene (6 bases). Germline V lookup: CDR1 MNHEY, CDR2 SMNVEV (reference sequence). The CDR3 runs to 15 residues. Deletions cut 1 base from V and 6 bases from J, with 13 bases between. CDR3 sequence: CASSLLPGAGQPQHF. The CDR3 nucleotides read TGTGCCAGCAGTTTATTGCCGGGGGCGGGTCAGCCCCAGCATTTT.

This clonotype was counted a few times. The chain combines TRBV28 with TRBJ1-2, with a tentative D call TRBD1 (5 bases). Trimming pared 11 bases from V and 1 base from J, leaving 8 bases between. Germline CDR1 reads MDHEN; CDR2 reads SYDVKM. The CDR3 runs to 11 residues. DNA of the CDR3: TGTGCCGTGGGGGGTAACTATGGCTACACCTTC. Translated, it gives CAVGGNYGYTF.

There are a few counts of this clonotype. The J gene is TRBJ2-7, the V gene TRBV3-1, with 7 bases that match TRBD2. Germline loops: CDR1 LGHDT, CDR2 YNNKEL (reference sequence). V lost 4 bases to trimming and J lost 1 base; unmatched junction nucleotides: 13. This CDR3 contains 17 residues. CDR3 amino acids: CASSPPSWREFSYEQYF. For the CDR3, the DNA is TGTGCCAGCAGCCCACCGTCCTGGCGGGAGTTTTCCTACGAGCAGTACTTC.

There are many counts of this clonotype. This chain connects TRBV15 to TRBJ1-5; D call uncertain. The V and J ends lost 0 bases and 2 bases respectively, with 11 bases between them. CDR1 and CDR2 (germline): LNHNV, YYDKDF (reference sequence). This CDR3 comprises 16 residues. The DNA of the CDR3 is TGTGCCACCAGCAGAGATAGGTCGTCCGGCAATCAGCCCCAGCATTTT. It is translated as CATSRDRSSGNQPQHF.

In its sample, this clonotype was seen a few times. Its ends do not fully match the called genes, so a read error is possible. V usage is TRBV18 and J usage is TRBJ2-1, with unresolved D. The CDR3 sequence is 15 residues long. From germline, CDR1 is KGHSH and CDR2 LQKENI. The CDR3 DNA sequence: TGTGCCAGCTCACCGTTGGGCTCCCTTTACAATGAGCGGTTCTTC. Its protein is CASSPLGSLYNERFF.

This clonotype was seen only a few times. The rearrangement uses TRBV5-1 and TRBJ2-7; tentatively, D is TRBD1 (6 bases). Germline V CDR1 and CDR2: SGHRS, YFSETQ. The CDR3 runs to 15 residues. Deletions cut 0 bases from V and 3 bases from J, with 13 bases between. The CDR3 DNA follows: TGCGCCAGCAGCTTGGAACCAGGGGATTTCTACGAGCAGTACTTC. Encoded protein: CASSLEPGDFYEQYF.

This clonotype was seen repeatedly, ten times or more. The V and J genes are TRBV5-1 and TRBJ2-7; 9 bases align to TRBD1. The CDR3 covers 15 residues. J gave up 7 bases and V 1 base, and 9 bases lay outside the gene matches. The germline V gene encodes CDR1 SGHRS and CDR2 YFSETQ. The CDR3 region has the DNA TGCGCCAGCAGCTTGTCCGGGACAGGGTACGGGGAGCAGTACTTC. It codes for CASSLSGTGYGEQYF.

The CDR3 is CASSSIGTSGNEQFF. Here the CDR3 DNA reads TGTGCCAGCAGCTCAATCGGGACTAGCGGCAATGAGCAGTTCTTC. The chain employs TRBV7-3 and TRBJ2-1, with 11 positions matching TRBD2. CDR3 length equals 15 residues. The ends lost 4 bases at V and 6 bases at J; junction bases unmatched: 5. The germline CDR1 and CDR2 sequences are SGHTA and FQGTGA.

This clonotype was seen repeatedly, ten times or more. V usage is TRBV27 and J usage is TRBJ2-5, with D unresolved. Between the trimmed V and J ends, which lost 1 base and 0 bases, there was a span of 9 bases. Germline loops: CDR1 MNHEY, CDR2 SMNVEV (reference sequence). This CDR3 spans 15 amino acids. The CDR3 loop reads CASSLYGPYQETQYF. The CDR3 DNA reads as TGTGCCAGCAGTTTATATGGGCCGTACCAAGAGACCCAGTACTTC.

The chain uses TRBV5-6 and TRBJ1-5; D is unresolved. Trimming shortened V by 4 bases and J by 3 bases, and 20 bases separated the two germline ends. Germline V lookup: CDR1 SGHDT, CDR2 YYEEEE. This CDR3 has 17 residues. The CDR3, as DNA: TGTGCCAGCAGCCTCCGGGAAGACAAATTGGACAATCAGCCCCAGCATTTT. Translated, it gives CASSLREDKLDNQPQHF.

This clonotype was detected only a few times. The rearrangement uses TRBV18 and TRBJ1-2; D uncertain. Germline assignment: CDR1 KGHSH and CDR2 LQKENI. The V end was cut by 3 bases, the J end by 5 bases, with 16 bases between. The CDR3 consists of 15 residues. The CDR3, as DNA: TGTGCCAGCTCACCGATATTAGGACGGCAATATGGCTACACCTTC. It translates to CASSPILGRQYGYTF.

This clonotype was detected a few times. This rearrangement joins TRBV18 to TRBJ2-3; D is possibly TRBD2 (5 bases). Germline V gives CDR1 KGHSH, CDR2 LQKENI. V lost 2 bases and J 4 bases, leaving 7 bases between the germline ends. The CDR3 loop spans 13 amino acids. The CDR3 region is CASSPTGSDTQYF. Written as DNA, the CDR3 is TGTGCCAGCTCACCAACGGGATCAGATACGCAGTATTTT.

V is TRBV28 and J is TRBJ1-4; 11 bases are shared with TRBD1. Per germline, CDR1 MDHEN and CDR2 SYDVKM. The CDR3 has 15 amino acids. V dropped 5 bases and J dropped 7; count of bases not matched to a gene: 6. Written as DNA, the CDR3 is TGTGCCAGCAGTGAGAGGACAGGGGGCCCTGAAAAACTGTTTTTT. It codes for CASSERTGGPEKLFF.

This clonotype was recorded at least ten times. The rearrangement links TRBV28 to TRBJ2-7; TRBD2 aligns across 7 bases. The CDR3 length is 15 residues. The germline CDR1 and CDR2 sequences are MDHEN and SYDVKM. V lost 7 bases to trimming and J lost 5 bases; unmatched junction nucleotides: 14. CDR3 protein: CASNEAAGEFDEQYF. CDR3 DNA sequence: TGTGCCAGCAACGAGGCGGCGGGAGAATTTGACGAGCAGTACTTC.

This clonotype occurred many times. The chain uses TRBV12-3 or TRBV12-4 and TRBJ2-7, with D tentatively TRBD2 (5 bases). The CDR3 is made up of 14 amino acids. Trimming stripped 1 base from V and 5 bases from J, with 12 bases between. The CDR3 sequence: CASSLGQEVDEQYF. CDR3 DNA: TGTGCCAGCAGTTTAGGGCAGGAGGTCGACGAGCAGTACTTC.

The V call is TRBV11-1, the J call TRBJ2-7; a possible D gene is TRBD2 (6 bases). In germline, CDR1 is SGHAT, CDR2 FQDESV (reference sequence). With 5 bases removed from V and 4 bases from J, the gap between germline ends came to 24 bases. The CDR3 spans 17 residues. The DNA of the CDR3 is TGTGCCAGCAGCCGCACGATCGTGGGGGGACTTTCTTACGAGCAGTACTTC. Its translation: CASSRTIVGGLSYEQYF.

The gene calls are TRBV12-5 and TRBJ2-5; tentatively, D is TRBD2 (6 bases). Trimming shortened V by 4 bases and J by 2 bases, and 8 bases separated the two germline ends. This CDR3 region has 13 residues. Germline V lookup: CDR1 LGHNT, CDR2 FRNRAP. The CDR3 sequence: CASGYGRQETQYF. Written as DNA, the CDR3 is TGTGCTAGTGGTTACGGGAGACAAGAGACCCAGTACTTC.